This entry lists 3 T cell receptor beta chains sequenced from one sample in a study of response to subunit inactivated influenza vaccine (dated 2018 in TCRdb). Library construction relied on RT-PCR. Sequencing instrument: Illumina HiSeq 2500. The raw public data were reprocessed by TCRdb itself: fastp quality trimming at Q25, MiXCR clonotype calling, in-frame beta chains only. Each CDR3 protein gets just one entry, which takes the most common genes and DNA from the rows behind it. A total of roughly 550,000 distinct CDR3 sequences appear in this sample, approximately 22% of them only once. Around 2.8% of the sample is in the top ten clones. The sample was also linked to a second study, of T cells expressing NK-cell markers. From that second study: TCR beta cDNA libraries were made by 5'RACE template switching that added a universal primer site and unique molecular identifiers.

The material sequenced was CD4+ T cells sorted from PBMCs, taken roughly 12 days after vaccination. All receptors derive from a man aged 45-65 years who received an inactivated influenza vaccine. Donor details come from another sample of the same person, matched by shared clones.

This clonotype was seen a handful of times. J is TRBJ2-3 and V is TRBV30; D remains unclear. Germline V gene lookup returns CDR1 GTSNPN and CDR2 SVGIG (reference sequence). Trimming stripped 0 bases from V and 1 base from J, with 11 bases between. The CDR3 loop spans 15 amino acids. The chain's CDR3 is CAWSVPRYRTDTQYF. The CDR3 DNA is TGTGCCTGGAGTGTACCGAGATACCGCACAGATACGCAGTATTTT.

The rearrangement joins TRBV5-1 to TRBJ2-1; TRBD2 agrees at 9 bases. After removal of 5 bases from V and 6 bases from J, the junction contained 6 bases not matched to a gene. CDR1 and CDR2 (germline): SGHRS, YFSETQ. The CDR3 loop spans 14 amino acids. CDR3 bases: TGCGCCAGCAGGAGGACTAGCGCAACCAATGAGCAGTTCTTC. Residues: CASRRTSATNEQFF. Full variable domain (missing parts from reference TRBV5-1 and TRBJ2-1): KAGVTQTPRYLIKTRGQQVTLSCSPISGHRSVSWYQQTPGQGLQFLFEYFSETQRNKGNFPGRFSGRQFSNSRSEMNVSTLELGDSALYLCASRRTSATNEQFFGPGTRLTVL.

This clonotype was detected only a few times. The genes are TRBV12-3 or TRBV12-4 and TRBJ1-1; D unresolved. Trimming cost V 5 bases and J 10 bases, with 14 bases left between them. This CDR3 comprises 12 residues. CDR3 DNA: TGTGCCAGCAGTACCACCCCGTCCCGAGCTTTCTTT. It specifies CASSTTPSRAFF.